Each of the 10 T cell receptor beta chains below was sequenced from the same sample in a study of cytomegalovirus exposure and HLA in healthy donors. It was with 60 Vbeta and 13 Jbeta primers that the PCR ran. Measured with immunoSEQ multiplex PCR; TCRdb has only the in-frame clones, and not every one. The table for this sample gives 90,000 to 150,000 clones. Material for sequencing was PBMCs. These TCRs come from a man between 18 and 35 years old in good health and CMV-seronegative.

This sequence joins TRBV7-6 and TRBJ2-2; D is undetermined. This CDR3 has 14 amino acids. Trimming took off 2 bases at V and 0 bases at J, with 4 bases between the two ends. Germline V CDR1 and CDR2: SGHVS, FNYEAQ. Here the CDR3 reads CASSLSSNTGELFF. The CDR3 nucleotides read TGTGCCAGCAGCTTATCATCGAACACCGGGGAGCTGTTTTTT.

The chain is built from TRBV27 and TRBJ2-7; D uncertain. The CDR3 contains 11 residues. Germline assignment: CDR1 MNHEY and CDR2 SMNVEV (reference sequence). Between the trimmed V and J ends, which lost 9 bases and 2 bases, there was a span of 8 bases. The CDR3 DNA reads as TGTGCCAGTTCGAGAGCCTACGAGCAGTACTTC. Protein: CASSRAYEQYF.

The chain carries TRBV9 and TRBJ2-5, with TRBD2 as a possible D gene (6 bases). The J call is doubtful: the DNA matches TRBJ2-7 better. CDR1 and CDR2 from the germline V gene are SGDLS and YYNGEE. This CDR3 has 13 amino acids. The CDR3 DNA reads TGTGCCAGCCGGGCCCCAGGGAGGAGCGAGCAGTACTTC. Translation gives CASRAPGRSEQYF.

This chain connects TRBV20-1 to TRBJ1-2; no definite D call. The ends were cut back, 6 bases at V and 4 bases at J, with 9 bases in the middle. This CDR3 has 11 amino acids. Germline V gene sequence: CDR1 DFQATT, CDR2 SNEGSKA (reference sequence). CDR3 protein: CSASGLYGYTF. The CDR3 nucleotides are TGCAGTGCGTCCGGACTCTATGGCTACACCTTC.

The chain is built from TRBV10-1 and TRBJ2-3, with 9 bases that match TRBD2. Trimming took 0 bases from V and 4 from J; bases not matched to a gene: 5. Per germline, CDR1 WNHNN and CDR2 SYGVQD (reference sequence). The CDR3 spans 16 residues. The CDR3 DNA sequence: TGCGCCAGCAGTGAGTCAAGCGGGGGGACGCCAGATACGCAGTATTTT. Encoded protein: CASSESSGGTPDTQYF.

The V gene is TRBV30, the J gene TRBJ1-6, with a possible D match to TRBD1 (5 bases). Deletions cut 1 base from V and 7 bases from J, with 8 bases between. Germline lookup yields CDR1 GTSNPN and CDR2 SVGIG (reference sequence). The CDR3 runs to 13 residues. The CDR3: CAWSAGGNSPLHF. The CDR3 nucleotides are TGTGCCTGGAGTGCCGGGGGGAATTCACCCCTCCACTTT. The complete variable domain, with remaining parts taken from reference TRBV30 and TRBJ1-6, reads SQTIHQWPATLVQPVGSPLSLECTVEGTSNPNLYWYRQAAGRGLQLLFYSVGIGQISSEVPQNLSASRPQDRQFILSSKKLLLSDSGFYLCAWSAGGNSPLHFGNGTRLTVT.

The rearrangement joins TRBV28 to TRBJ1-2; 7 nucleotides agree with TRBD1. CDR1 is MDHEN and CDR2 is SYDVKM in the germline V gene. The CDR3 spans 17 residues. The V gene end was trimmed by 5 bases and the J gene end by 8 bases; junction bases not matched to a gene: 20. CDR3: CASSPGGWGRRLEGYTF. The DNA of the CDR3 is TGTGCCAGCAGTCCAGGGGGGTGGGGACGGAGACTCGAGGGCTACACCTTC.

The CDR3 DNA is TGTGCCAGCAGCCACGGGTCGGCCCCGACCTACTATGGCTACACCTTC. Translated, it gives CASSHGSAPTYYGYTF. This chain links TRBV14 with TRBJ1-2; D remains unclear. Trimming left V 3 bases short and J 3 bases short, with 17 bases between. The CDR3 contains 16 residues. Germline V gene sequence: CDR1 SGHDN, CDR2 FVKESK.

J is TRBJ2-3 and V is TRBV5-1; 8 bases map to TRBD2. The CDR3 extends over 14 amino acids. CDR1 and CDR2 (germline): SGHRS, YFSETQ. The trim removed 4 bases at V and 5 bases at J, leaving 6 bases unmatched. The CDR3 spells CASSPGGVKDTQYF. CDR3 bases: TGCGCCAGCAGCCCGGGGGGGGTAAAAGATACGCAGTATTTT.

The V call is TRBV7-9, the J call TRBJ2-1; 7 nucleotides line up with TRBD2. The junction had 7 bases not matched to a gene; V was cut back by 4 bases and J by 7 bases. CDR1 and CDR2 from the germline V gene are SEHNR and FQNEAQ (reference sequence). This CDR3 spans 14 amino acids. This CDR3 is CASSSNSGLNEQFF. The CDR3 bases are TGTGCCAGCAGCTCCAATTCGGGACTAAATGAGCAGTTCTTC.